The rows below give T cell receptor beta chains drawn from one sample of a study of Ad26.COV2.S vaccination and SARS-CoV-2 variants. The repertoire was sequenced with immunoSEQ multiplex PCR; TCRdb's copy has only in-frame clones and lacks some. The data hold 350,000 to 450,000 clones, with approximately 84% observed a single time. The starting material was peripheral blood, obtained in a trial of Ad26.COV2.S vaccine versus placebo. The receptor source for this set is a person between 18 and 59 years old who received the Ad26.COV2.S COVID-19 vaccine or a placebo. Each CDR3 is given with its conserved first and last residue. A D gene is named only where the DNA matches it firmly. Some rows mark clone size as missing; the rest say once, few, many or name a class of expanded clone.

size	D	V	J	CDR3	DNA
-	-	TRBV29-1	TRBJ2-7	CSVVRDANSYEQYF	TGCAGCGTTGTCCGGGACGCCAACTCCTACGAGCAGTACTTC
-	-	TRBV6-5	TRBJ1-4	CASSYGGYEKLFF	TGTGCCAGCAGTTACGGAGGGTATGAAAAACTGTTTTTT
-	-	TRBV15	TRBJ2-6	CATSRVHIPGANVLTF	TGTGCCACCAGCAGAGTGCATATCCCTGGGGCCAACGTCCTGACTTTC
-	TRBD2	TRBV10-3	TRBJ2-3	CAISSTSESLDTQYF	TGTGCCATCAGTAGTACTAGCGAGAGTCTAGATACGCAGTATTTT
once	-	TRBV24-1	TRBJ2-3	CATSDLRGNVDTQYF	TGTGCCACCAGTGATTTGAGAGGGAATGTGGATACGCAGTATTTT
-	-	TRBV19	TRBJ1-1	CASSTGRRGDTEAFF	TGTGCCAGTAGTACGGGCCGGAGGGGGGACACTGAAGCTTTCTTT
-	-	TRBV4-1	TRBJ2-7	CASSPGRGLPYEQYF	TGCGCCAGCAGCCCTGGGAGAGGGCTACCCTACGAGCAGTACTTC
-	-	TRBV18	TRBJ1-6	CASSPSPGANNSPLHF	TGTGCCAGCTCACCGTCGCCAGGGGCCAATAATTCACCCCTCCACTTT
-	TRBD2	TRBV27	TRBJ2-7	CASSLLAGIPYEQYF	TGTGCCAGCAGTTTATTAGCGGGAATCCCCTACGAGCAGTACTTC
-	TRBD2	TRBV4-3	TRBJ2-7	CASSRSGRSPYEQYF	TGCGCCAGCAGCCGTAGCGGGAGGTCTCCCTACGAGCAGTACTTC
-	-	TRBV4-2	TRBJ1-2	CASSHGVGVLNYGYTF	TGTGCCAGCAGCCATGGTGTCGGGGTCTTAAACTATGGCTACACCTTC